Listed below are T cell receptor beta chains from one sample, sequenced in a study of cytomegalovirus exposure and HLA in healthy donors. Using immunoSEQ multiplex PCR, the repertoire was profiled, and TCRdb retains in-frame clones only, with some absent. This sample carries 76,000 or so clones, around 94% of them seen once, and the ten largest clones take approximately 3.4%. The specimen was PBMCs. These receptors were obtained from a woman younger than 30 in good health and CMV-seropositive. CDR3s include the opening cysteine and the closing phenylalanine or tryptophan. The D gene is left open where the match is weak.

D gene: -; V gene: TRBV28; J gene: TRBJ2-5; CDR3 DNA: TGTGCCAGCAGTCAAGTACCGGGTCCAATATGGGAGACCCAGTACTTC; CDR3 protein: CASSQVPGPIWETQYF
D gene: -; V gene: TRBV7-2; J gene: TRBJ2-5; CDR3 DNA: TGTGCCAGCAGCTTAACAGGGCTTCGGACCCAGTACTTC; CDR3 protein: CASSLTGLRTQYF
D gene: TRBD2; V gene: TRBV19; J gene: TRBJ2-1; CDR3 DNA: TGTGCCAGTAGCATCGGACTAGCGGGAGAAGAGGACAATGAGCAGTTCTTC; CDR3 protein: CASSIGLAGEEDNEQFF
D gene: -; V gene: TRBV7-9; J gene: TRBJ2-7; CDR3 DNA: TGTGCCAGCAGAGGGGGTGGCTACGAGCAGTACTTC; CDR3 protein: CASRGGGYEQYF
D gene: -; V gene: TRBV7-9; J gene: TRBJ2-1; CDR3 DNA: TGTGCCAGCAGGCTGGAAGGGGGGAGGGACAATGAGCAGTTCTTC; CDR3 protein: CASRLEGGRDNEQFF
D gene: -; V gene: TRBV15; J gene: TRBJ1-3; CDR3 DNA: TGTGCCACCAGCAGAGATCAGACGGGGGGAAACACCATATATTTT; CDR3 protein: CATSRDQTGGNTIYF
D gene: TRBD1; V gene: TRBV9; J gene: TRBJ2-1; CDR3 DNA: TGTGCCAGCGCTCGACAGGGACCCAACAATGAGCAGTTCTTC; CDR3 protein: CASARQGPNNEQFF
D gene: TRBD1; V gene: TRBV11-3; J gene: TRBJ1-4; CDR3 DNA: TGTGCCAGCAGCAGAGGACAGGGGTATACTAATGAAAAACTGTTTTTT; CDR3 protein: CASSRGQGYTNEKLFF
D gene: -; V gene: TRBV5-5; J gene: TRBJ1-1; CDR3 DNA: TGTGCCAGCAACCCCCGAAGCGGGGGATCGAACACTGAAGCTTTCTTT; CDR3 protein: CASNPRSGGSNTEAFF
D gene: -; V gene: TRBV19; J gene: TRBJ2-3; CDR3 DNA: TGTGCCAGTACCCTGCGGGGCACAGATACGCAGTATTTT; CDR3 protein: CASTLRGTDTQYF